The 32 T cell receptor beta chains in this list originate from one sample, sequenced in a study of T cells after yellow fever vaccination. TCRdb passed the 5' RACE reads through MiXCR, listing each CDR3 protein once. Of 310,000 or so distinct CDR3 sequences in the sample, 6.8% were seen once. Sequencing was performed on PBMCs, taken about 49 days after the first yellow fever vaccination. These receptors all stem from a man between 18 and 29 years old who received the YFV17D yellow fever vaccine.

This clonotype occurred a few times. The chain joins TRBV24-1 to TRBJ1-4, with D uncertain. Germline CDR1 reads KGHDR; CDR2 reads SFDVKD. The CDR3 totals 16 residues. V was cut by 2 bases and J by 3 bases, with 12 bases left in between. CDR3 coding DNA: TGTGCCACCAGTGATTCCTCCGCCGGGGCTAATGAAAAACTGTTTTTT. Its translation: CATSDSSAGANEKLFF.

V and J are TRBV27 and TRBJ2-1; TRBD2 matches at 9 bases. The junction had 6 bases not matched to a gene; V was cut back by 4 bases and J by 8 bases. Germline V gene lookup returns CDR1 MNHEY and CDR2 SMNVEV (reference sequence). The length of the CDR3 is 14 residues. In nucleotides, the CDR3 is TGTGCCAGCAGTTCCGCGGGGGGGAGTTATGAGCAGTTCTTC. Residues: CASSSAGGSYEQFF.

There are many counts of this clonotype. J is TRBJ1-1 and V is TRBV7-9, with 7 bases that match TRBD1. The CDR3 has 18 amino acids. Germline-derived CDR1 and CDR2 are SEHNR and FQNEAQ (reference sequence). V lost 4 bases to trimming and J lost 1 base; unmatched junction nucleotides: 15. DNA of the CDR3: TGTGCCAGCAGCTCCGGGGCGCGATACAGGGGCTCGAACACTGAAGCTTTCTTT. It translates to CASSSGARYRGSNTEAFF.

This clonotype has just a few counts. J is TRBJ2-2 and V is TRBV18; D unclear. This CDR3 has 15 amino acids. Germline CDR1 is KGHSH and CDR2 is LQKENI. Trimming cost V 0 bases and J 5 bases, with 10 bases left between them. CDR3 protein: CASSPPARRTGELFF. CDR3 in DNA: TGTGCCAGCTCACCACCGGCTAGACGGACCGGGGAGCTGTTTTTT.

This clonotype was found many times. This chain links TRBV7-9 with TRBJ2-2, with no clear D. The CDR3 is 11 residues long. From germline, CDR1 is SEHNR and CDR2 FQNEAQ (reference sequence). V gave up 7 bases and J gave up 6 bases, with 6 bases separating them. The CDR3 reads CASKSAGELFF. DNA for the CDR3: TGTGCCAGCAAATCCGCCGGGGAGCTGTTTTTT.

This clonotype was found a few times. The V gene is TRBV3-1, the J gene TRBJ1-3; 7 bases are shared with TRBD1. Losses at the gene ends were 0 bases for V and 7 bases for J; bases not matched to a gene: 6. CDR3 length: 15 amino acids. Looked up from germline, CDR1 is LGHDT and CDR2 is YNNKEL (reference sequence). CDR3: CASSQDTGEWNTIYF. The CDR3 DNA follows: TGTGCCAGCAGCCAAGATACAGGGGAATGGAACACCATATATTTT.

This clonotype was seen a few times. The rearrangement joins TRBV13 to TRBJ2-3; 9 bases align to TRBD2. Trimming took 4 bases from V and 2 from J; bases not matched to a gene: 7. CDR1 is PRHDT, CDR2 FYEKMQ, per germline (reference sequence). The CDR3 is 16 amino acids. CDR3 amino acids: CASSYWTSADTDTQYF. The CDR3 nucleotides are TGTGCCAGCAGCTACTGGACTAGCGCAGACACAGATACGCAGTATTTT.

This clonotype was seen a few times. This chain connects TRBV7-2 to TRBJ1-3; D unresolved. Per the germline V gene, CDR1 is SGHTA and CDR2 is FQGNSA. Trimming left V 5 bases short and J 3 bases short, with 11 bases between. This CDR3 is built from 14 residues. The CDR3 DNA reads as TGTGCCAGCAGCCCCCGGGGTCATGGAAACACCATATATTTT. This encodes CASSPRGHGNTIYF.

This clonotype was seen only a few times. The gene calls are TRBV7-2 and TRBJ1-5; perhaps TRBD1 as D (6 bases). The CDR3 runs to 16 residues. CDR1 and CDR2 from the germline V gene are SGHTA and FQGNSA. Between the trimmed V and J ends, which lost 0 bases and 7 bases, there was a span of 16 bases. CDR3: CASSLAAGGLKQPQHF. In nucleotides, the CDR3 is TGTGCCAGCAGCTTAGCCGCGGGGGGCTTAAAACAGCCCCAGCATTTT. The whole variable domain, filled in from reference TRBV7-2 and TRBJ1-5, reads GAGVSQSPSNKVTEKGKDVELRCDPISGHTALYWYRQSLGQGLEFLIYFQGNSAPDKSGLPSDRFSAERTGGSVSTLTIQRTQQEDSAVYLCASSLAAGGLKQPQHFGDGTRLSIL.

This chain joins TRBV4-1 and TRBJ1-1; perhaps TRBD1 as D (6 bases). V lost 0 bases and J 2 bases, leaving 10 bases between the germline ends. Germline V gene lookup returns CDR1 MGHRA and CDR2 YSYEKL. The CDR3 spans 15 residues. CDR3 sequence reads: CASSQDSGGNTEAFF. The CDR3 coding sequence is TGCGCCAGCAGCCAAGATTCGGGGGGCAACACTGAAGCTTTCTTT.

This clonotype was observed a handful of times. The chain joins TRBV7-8 to TRBJ1-6; D not resolved. The CDR3 extends over 13 amino acids. The germline V gene has CDR1 SGHVS and CDR2 FQNEAQ. V lost 6 bases and J 3 bases, leaving 6 bases between the germline ends. CDR3 DNA sequence: TGTGCCAGCAGACAGTACTATAATTCACCCCTCCACTTT. It yields the protein CASRQYYNSPLHF.

The chain recombines TRBV7-2 with TRBJ2-1; a possible D gene is TRBD2 (5 bases). CDR3 size: 14 residues. CDR1 and CDR2 (germline): SGHTA, FQGNSA. V dropped 5 bases and J dropped 9 bases, with 17 bases sitting between them. CDR3 nucleotide sequence: TGTGCCAGCAGCACCTACCTTCTAGCCAGTGAGCAGTTCTTC. Its protein is CASSTYLLASEQFF.

V and J are TRBV20-1 and TRBJ2-5; a weak D match, TRBD2 (6 bases). The CDR3 is made up of 18 amino acids. V was cut by 7 bases and J by 0 bases, with 27 bases left in between. In germline, CDR1 is DFQATT, CDR2 SNEGSKA (reference sequence). This CDR3 is CSVSGEGRKLKYQETQYF. For the CDR3, the DNA is TGCAGTGTCTCGGGAGAGGGACGGAAATTAAAGTACCAAGAGACCCAGTACTTC.

This clonotype was counted only a few times. This chain links TRBV18 with TRBJ2-5, with TRBD2 matching 13 bases. The length of the CDR3 is 18 residues. V gave up 3 bases and J gave up 4 bases; unmatched junction bases: 11. Germline CDR1 reads KGHSH; CDR2 reads LQKENI. For the CDR3, the DNA is TGTGCCAGCTCACCGCCAGGACTAGCGGGGGACAGTCTAGAGACCCAGTACTTC. This translates into CASSPPGLAGDSLETQYF.

This clonotype has more than one count but fewer than ten. The gene calls are TRBV5-1 and TRBJ2-7; D tentatively fits TRBD1 or TRBD2 (5 bases each). Per germline, CDR1 SGHRS and CDR2 YFSETQ. Trimming left V 7 bases short and J 3 bases short, with 14 bases between. The CDR3 totals 13 residues. For the CDR3, the DNA is TGCGCCAGCCGCCCAGGGACCCGCTACGAGCAGTACTTC. Encoded protein: CASRPGTRYEQYF.

This clonotype was observed a few times. The genes are TRBV5-4 and TRBJ2-3, with D perhaps matching TRBD2 (6 bases). From germline, CDR1 is SGHNT and CDR2 YYREEE (reference sequence). The CDR3 is 15 residues long. The V end was cut by 4 bases, the J end by 5 bases, with 17 bases between. The CDR3 DNA reads as TGTGCCAGCAGCCCCGGAGGGGCAGGAGGAGATACGCAGTATTTT. Translation gives CASSPGGAGGDTQYF.

This clonotype was observed a few times. Written as DNA, the CDR3 is TGTGCCAGCAGTTACTCGATCCCGGACAGCTCTTCCTACGAGCAGTACTTC. Translation gives CASSYSIPDSSSYEQYF. The rearrangement links TRBV6-5 to TRBJ2-7; D is possibly TRBD1 (6 bases). CDR3 length: 17 residues. Trimming cost V 0 bases and J 1 base, with 16 bases left between them. Per the germline V gene, CDR1 is MNHEY and CDR2 is SVGAGI.

The table lists this clonotype with many counts. J is TRBJ2-3 and V is TRBV28; D gene uncertain. Germline V CDR1 and CDR2: MDHEN, SYDVKM. Trimming left V 6 bases short and J 3 bases short, with 7 bases between. There are 12 residues in the CDR3. CDR3 sequence reads: CASRSVTDTQYF. The CDR3 bases are TGTGCCAGCAGATCCGTGACAGATACGCAGTATTTT.

This clonotype came up many times. The chain couples TRBV4-2 to TRBJ2-1; 14 nucleotides agree with TRBD2. The V segment lost 3 bases and the J segment 4 bases; nucleotides outside the gene matches: 14. The germline gives CDR1 LGHNA, CDR2 YNFKEQ. This CDR3 region has 20 residues. The CDR3 DNA reads as TGTGCCAGCAGCCACGAACGAAGGGGACTAGCGGGGGATAGATACAATGAGCAGTTCTTC. Residues: CASSHERRGLAGDRYNEQFF.

In its sample, this clonotype was seen a few times. The V call is TRBV20-1, the J call TRBJ1-5, with 7 bases aligning to TRBD1. The length of the CDR3 is 15 residues. V lost 2 bases, J lost 6 bases, and 10 bases stayed unmatched. Germline CDR1 is DFQATT and CDR2 is SNEGSKA (reference sequence). In DNA form, the CDR3 reads TGCAGTGCTAGACAGACAGGGAAGGTATCTCAGCCCCAGCATTTT. Translated: CSARQTGKVSQPQHF.

This clonotype has just a few counts. The CDR3 loop reads CASSLEEYSYEQYF. CDR3 DNA sequence: TGTGCCAGCAGCCTAGAGGAATACTCCTACGAGCAGTACTTC. The chain carries TRBV6-1 and TRBJ2-7, with no clear D. The germline CDR1 and CDR2 sequences are MNHNS and SASEGT. The germline V and J ends were trimmed by 6 bases and 0 bases, with 12 bases remaining between them. The CDR3 has 14 residues.

This chain connects TRBV24-1 to TRBJ1-1; 7 bases are shared with TRBD1. Unmatched junction bases numbered 10, after V lost 1 base and J lost 6 bases. This CDR3 has 16 residues. The germline CDR1 and CDR2 sequences are KGHDR and SFDVKD. The CDR3 DNA is TGTGCCACCAGTGATTTATGGAAACAGGGGATGGCTGAAGCTTTCTTT. Translation: CATSDLWKQGMAEAFF.

This clonotype has just a few counts. The rearrangement joins TRBV7-9 to TRBJ2-7; D gene uncertain. Deletions cut 5 bases from V and 0 bases from J, with 20 bases between. Germline CDR1 and CDR2: SEHNR and FQNEAQ (reference sequence). This CDR3 has 17 amino acids. The CDR3 spells CASSLLGSPRSSYEQYF. The CDR3 nucleotides read TGTGCCAGCAGCCTCCTAGGATCACCCCGAAGCTCCTACGAGCAGTACTTC.

V usage is TRBV12-3 or TRBV12-4 and J usage is TRBJ1-3; unclear D gene. CDR3 size: 14 residues. Between the trimmed V and J ends, which lost 3 bases and 4 bases, there was a span of 10 bases. CDR3 coding DNA: TGTGCCAGCAGTTTTGTCGCTTCGGGAAACACCATATATTTT. Translation: CASSFVASGNTIYF.

This clonotype was seen ten or more times. The V call is TRBV29-1, the J call TRBJ2-6; D not certain. The CDR3 sequence is 13 residues long. Germline lookup yields CDR1 SQVTM and CDR2 ANQGSEA. V was trimmed by 3 bases and J by 2 bases, leaving 5 bases between them. The CDR3 sequence: CSVDGPGANVLTF. The CDR3, as DNA: TGCAGCGTTGACGGACCTGGGGCCAACGTCCTGACTTTC.

V and J are TRBV2 and TRBJ1-1, with TRBD1 as a possible D gene (5 bases). Per the germline V gene, CDR1 is SNHLY and CDR2 is FYNNEI. The ends were cut back, 4 bases at V and 5 bases at J, with 17 bases in the middle. The CDR3 loop spans 15 amino acids. CDR3 coding DNA: TGTGCCAGCAGTGGGGGGGTCTCAGGTTGGACTGAAGCTTTCTTT. Translating it yields CASSGGVSGWTEAFF.

This clonotype has a count of ten or more. The gene calls are TRBV7-2 and TRBJ2-1, with no clear D. Deletions cut 1 base from V and 6 bases from J, with 4 bases between. This CDR3 has 12 amino acids. Germline-derived CDR1 and CDR2 are SGHTA and FQGNSA. The CDR3 loop is CASSLDVNEQFF. The CDR3 DNA sequence: TGTGCCAGCAGCTTAGATGTCAATGAGCAGTTCTTC.

The sample holds a few counts of this clonotype. V and J are TRBV11-2 and TRBJ1-6, with D possibly matching TRBD1 (5 bases). V lost 10 bases to trimming and J lost 7 bases, with 20 bases between them. Germline values: CDR1 SGHAT, CDR2 FQNNGV. The CDR3 runs 15 residues. The CDR3 reads CAITKLGELNSPLHF. The DNA of the CDR3 is TGTGCCATCACTAAGTTAGGGGAACTAAATTCACCCCTCCACTTT.

CDR3 bases: TGTGCCATCAGTGAGTTGCAGGGCGGGATTAATTCACCCCTCCACTTT. It codes for CAISELQGGINSPLHF. This chain joins TRBV10-3 and TRBJ1-6; D perhaps matches TRBD1 (5 bases). The CDR3 consists of 16 residues. The V gene lost 1 base and the J gene lost 6 bases, with 13 bases spanning the gap. The germline CDR1 and CDR2 sequences are ENHRY and SYGVKD.

The chain employs TRBV7-8 and TRBJ2-6, with 7 bases lining up with TRBD1. The CDR3 has 17 residues. Germline CDR1 and CDR2: SGHVS and FQNEAQ. V shed 3 bases and J 2 bases; nucleotides not matched to a gene: 7. CDR3 sequence (DNA): TGTGCCAGCAGCTTTCGAACAGGGGCTGCTGGGGCCAACGTCCTGACTTTC. This gives the protein CASSFRTGAAGANVLTF.

CDR3 sequence: CASSRAGTGGISGNTIYF. The CDR3, as DNA: TGCGCCAGCAGCCGAGCCGGGACAGGGGGCATCTCTGGAAACACCATATATTTT. V and J are TRBV4-1 and TRBJ1-3; 12 bases align to TRBD1. Looked up from germline, CDR1 is MGHRA and CDR2 is YSYEKL. The CDR3 spans 18 residues. Germline trimming cut 4 bases from V and 0 bases from J; bases unmatched to any gene: 7.

V and J are TRBV29-1 and TRBJ2-6; D is possibly TRBD2 (5 bases). Trimming cost V 6 bases and J 1 base, with 13 bases left between them. Germline CDR1 SQVTM, CDR2 ANQGSEA. This CDR3 is 15 amino acids long. The CDR3, as DNA: TGCAGCGTCTATACTAGGGTGTCTGGGGCCAACGTCCTGACTTTC. As protein: CSVYTRVSGANVLTF.